This T cell receptor beta chain was sequenced for a study of identical twins. Study-wide results and limits: Where out-of-frame alpha sequences were twin-shared, they showed excess low generation probability. The more abundant beta clonotypes in cord blood had fewer insertions, and memory repertoires did not show this.

Template switching (which added a universal primer site) was used, and cDNA carried unique molecular identifiers. MiXCR, applied by TCRdb to the 5' RACE reads, yields one record per CDR3 protein. There are roughly 690,000 distinct CDR3 sequences in the sample; roughly 6.2% occur only once, and around 1.7% lies in the top ten. The sample holds many counts of this clonotype. Its target is not known. Unmatched junction bases numbered 11, after V lost 3 bases and J lost 7 bases. Looked up from germline, CDR1 is ENHRY and CDR2 is SYGVKD. The CDR3 length is 16 residues. This rearrangement joins TRBV10-3 to TRBJ2-1; 8 bases map to TRBD2. The sample taken for sequencing was naive T cells sorted from blood. The receptor's source is a man between 18 and 35 years old in good health. This chain's CDR3 is CAISDTSGRGKNEQFF. Here the CDR3 DNA reads TGTGCCATCAGTGACACTAGCGGTCGGGGGAAAAATGAGCAGTTCTTC.